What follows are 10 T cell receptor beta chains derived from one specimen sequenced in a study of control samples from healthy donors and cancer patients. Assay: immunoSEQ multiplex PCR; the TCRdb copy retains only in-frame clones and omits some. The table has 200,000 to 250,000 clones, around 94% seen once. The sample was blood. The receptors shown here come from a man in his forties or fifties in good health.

This chain's CDR3 is CASSPNIRTSGDHEQYF. Written as DNA, the CDR3 is TGCGCCAGCAGCCCTAATATTCGGACTAGCGGGGACCACGAGCAGTACTTC. J is TRBJ2-7 and V is TRBV5-1; 12 bases map to TRBD2. J lost 5 bases, V lost 4 bases, and 13 bases had no gene match. The CDR3 spans 17 residues. Germline values: CDR1 SGHRS, CDR2 YFSETQ.

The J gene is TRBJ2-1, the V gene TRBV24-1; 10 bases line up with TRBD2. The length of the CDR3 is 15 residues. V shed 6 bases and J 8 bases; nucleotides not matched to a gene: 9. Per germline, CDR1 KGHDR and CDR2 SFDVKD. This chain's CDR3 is CATSRPAGGGDEQFF. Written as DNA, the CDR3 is TGTGCCACCAGTCGTCCAGCGGGGGGGGGAGATGAGCAGTTCTTC.

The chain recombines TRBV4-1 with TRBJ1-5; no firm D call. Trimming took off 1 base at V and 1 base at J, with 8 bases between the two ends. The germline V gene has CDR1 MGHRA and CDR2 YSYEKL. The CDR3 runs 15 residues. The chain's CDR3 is CASSQVAGSNQPQHF. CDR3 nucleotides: TGCGCCAGCAGCCAAGTGGCGGGGAGCAATCAGCCCCAGCATTTT.

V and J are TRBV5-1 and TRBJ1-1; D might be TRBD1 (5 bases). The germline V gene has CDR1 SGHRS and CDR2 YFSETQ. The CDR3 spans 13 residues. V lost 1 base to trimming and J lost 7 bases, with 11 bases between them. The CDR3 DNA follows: TGCGCCAGCAGCTTGACCATGGGGGTTGAAGCTTTCTTT. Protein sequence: CASSLTMGVEAFF. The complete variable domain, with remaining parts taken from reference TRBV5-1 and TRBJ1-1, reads KAGVTQTPRYLIKTRGQQVTLSCSPISGHRSVSWYQQTPGQGLQFLFEYFSETQRNKGNFPGRFSGRQFSNSRSEMNVSTLELGDSALYLCASSLTMGVEAFFGQGTRLTVV.

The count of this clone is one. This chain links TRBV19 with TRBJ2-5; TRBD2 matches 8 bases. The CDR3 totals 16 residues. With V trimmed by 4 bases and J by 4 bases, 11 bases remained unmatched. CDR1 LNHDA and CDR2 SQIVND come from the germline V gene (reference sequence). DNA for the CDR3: TGTGCCAGTAGTAGTTCGTTCGGGGCGGGAGGAGAGACCCAGTACTTC. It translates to CASSSSFGAGGETQYF. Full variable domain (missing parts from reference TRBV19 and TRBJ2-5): DGGITQSPKYLFRKEGQNVTLSCEQNLNHDAMYWYRQDPGQGLRLIYYSQIVNDFQKGDIAEGYSVSREKKESFPLTVTSAQKNPTAFYLCASSSSFGAGGETQYFGPGTRLLVL.

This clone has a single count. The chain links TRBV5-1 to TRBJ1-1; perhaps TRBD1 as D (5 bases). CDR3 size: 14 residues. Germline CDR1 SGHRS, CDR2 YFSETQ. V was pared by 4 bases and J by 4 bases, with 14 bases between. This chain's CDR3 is CASSPFRAGTEAFF. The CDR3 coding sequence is TGCGCCAGCAGCCCATTCAGGGCTGGCACTGAAGCTTTCTTT.

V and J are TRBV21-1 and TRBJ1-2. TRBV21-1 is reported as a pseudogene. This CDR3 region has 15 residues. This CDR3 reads CASSKGRDSNYGYTF. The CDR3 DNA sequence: TGTGCCAGCAGCAAAGGAAGGGATTCTAACTATGGCTACACCTTC.

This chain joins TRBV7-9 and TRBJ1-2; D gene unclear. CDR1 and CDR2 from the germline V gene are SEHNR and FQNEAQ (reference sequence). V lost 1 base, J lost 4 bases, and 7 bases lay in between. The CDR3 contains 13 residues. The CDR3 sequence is CASSLERAYGYTF. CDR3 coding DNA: TGTGCCAGCAGCTTAGAGAGGGCCTATGGCTACACCTTC.

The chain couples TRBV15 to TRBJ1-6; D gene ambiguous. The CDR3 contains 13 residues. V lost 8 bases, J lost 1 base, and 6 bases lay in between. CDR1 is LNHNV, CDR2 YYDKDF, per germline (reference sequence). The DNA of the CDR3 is TGTGCCACCTTGGGATCCTATAATTCACCCCTCCACTTT. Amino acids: CATLGSYNSPLHF.

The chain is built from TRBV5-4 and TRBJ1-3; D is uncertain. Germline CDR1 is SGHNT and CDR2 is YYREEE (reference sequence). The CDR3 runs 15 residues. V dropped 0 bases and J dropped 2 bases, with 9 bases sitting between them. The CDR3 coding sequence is TGTGCCAGCAGCTTGGGGACCGCGACTGGAAACACCATATATTTT. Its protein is CASSLGTATGNTIYF.